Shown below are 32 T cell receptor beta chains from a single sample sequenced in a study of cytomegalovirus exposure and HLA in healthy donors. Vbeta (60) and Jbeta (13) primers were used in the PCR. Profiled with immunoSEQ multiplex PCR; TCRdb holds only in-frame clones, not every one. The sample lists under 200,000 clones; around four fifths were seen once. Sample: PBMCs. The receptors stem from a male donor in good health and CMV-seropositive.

CDR3 sequence (DNA): TGTGCCAGCAGTGAAAGGACAGAAACCTTCGGGGAGCTGTTTTTT. It yields the protein CASSERTETFGELFF. The chain joins TRBV2 to TRBJ2-2; D is perhaps TRBD1 (6 bases). This CDR3 is 15 amino acids long. In germline, CDR1 is SNHLY, CDR2 FYNNEI. Trimming pared 2 bases from V and 7 bases from J, leaving 14 bases between.

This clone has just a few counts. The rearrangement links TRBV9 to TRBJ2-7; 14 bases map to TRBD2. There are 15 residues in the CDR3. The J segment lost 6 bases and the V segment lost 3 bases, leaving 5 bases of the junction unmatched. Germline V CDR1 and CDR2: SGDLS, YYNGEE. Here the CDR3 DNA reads TGTGCCAGCAGCGCCCAAGGACTAGCGGGGGGCGAGCAGTACTTC. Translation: CASSAQGLAGGEQYF. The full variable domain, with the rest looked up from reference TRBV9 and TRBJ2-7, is DSGVTQTPKHLITATGQRVTLRCSPRSGDLSVYWYQQSLDQGLQFLIQYYNGEERAKGNILERFSAQQFPDLHSELNLSSLELGDSALYFCASSAQGLAGGEQYFGPGTRLTVT.

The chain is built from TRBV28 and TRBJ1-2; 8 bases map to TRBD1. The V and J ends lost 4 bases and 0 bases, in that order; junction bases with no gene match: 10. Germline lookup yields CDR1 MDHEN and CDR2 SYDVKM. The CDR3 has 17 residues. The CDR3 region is CASSSLGTGGTNYGYTF. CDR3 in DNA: TGTGCCAGCAGTTCCCTCGGGACAGGAGGTACTAACTATGGCTACACCTTC.

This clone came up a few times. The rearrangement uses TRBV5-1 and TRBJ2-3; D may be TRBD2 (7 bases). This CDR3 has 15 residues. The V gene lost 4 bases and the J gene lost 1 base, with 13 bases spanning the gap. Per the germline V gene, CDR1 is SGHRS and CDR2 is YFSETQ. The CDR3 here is CASSTLRGRTDTQYF. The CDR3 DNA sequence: TGCGCCAGCAGCACCCTGCGGGGGCGCACAGATACGCAGTATTTT.

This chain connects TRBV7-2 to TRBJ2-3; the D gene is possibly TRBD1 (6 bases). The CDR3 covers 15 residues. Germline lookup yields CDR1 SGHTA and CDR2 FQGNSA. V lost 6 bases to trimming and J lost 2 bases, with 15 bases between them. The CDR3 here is CASRPGTFDTDTQYF. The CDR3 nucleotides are TGTGCCAGCAGACCCGGGACATTTGACACAGATACGCAGTATTTT.

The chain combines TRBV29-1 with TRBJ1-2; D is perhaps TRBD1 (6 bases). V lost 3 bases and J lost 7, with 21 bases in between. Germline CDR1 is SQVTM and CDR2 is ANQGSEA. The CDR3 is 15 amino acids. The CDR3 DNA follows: TGCAGCGTTGAGAATAGCAGGGGCCCCTTGTTTGGCTACACCTTC. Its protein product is CSVENSRGPLFGYTF.

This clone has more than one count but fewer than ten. The CDR3: CATSIPTGGATAETQYF. CDR3 nucleotide sequence: TGTGCCACCAGCATCCCGACAGGGGGCGCGACAGCTGAGACCCAGTACTTC. The rearrangement links TRBV15 to TRBJ2-5, with 10 bases lining up with TRBD1. CDR3 length equals 17 residues. With V trimmed by 4 bases and J by 5 bases, 13 bases remained unmatched. Germline V gene lookup returns CDR1 LNHNV and CDR2 YYDKDF (reference sequence).

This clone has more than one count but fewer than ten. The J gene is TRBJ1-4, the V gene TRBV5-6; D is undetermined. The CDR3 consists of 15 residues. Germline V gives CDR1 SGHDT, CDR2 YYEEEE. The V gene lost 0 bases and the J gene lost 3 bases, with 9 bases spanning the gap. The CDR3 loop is CASSLERRPNEKLFF. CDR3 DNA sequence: TGTGCCAGCAGCTTGGAACGGAGGCCTAATGAAAAACTGTTTTTT.

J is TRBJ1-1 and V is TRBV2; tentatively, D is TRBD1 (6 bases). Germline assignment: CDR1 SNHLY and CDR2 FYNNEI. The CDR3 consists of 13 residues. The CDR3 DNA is TGTGCTATTGGCGGGGGGCCCTATTCTGAAGCTTTCTTT. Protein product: CAIGGGPYSEAFF. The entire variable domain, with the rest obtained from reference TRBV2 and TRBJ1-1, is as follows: EPEVTQTPSHQVTQMGQEVILRCVPISNHLYFYWYRQILGQKVEFLVSFYNNEISEKSEIFDDQFSVERPDGSNFTLKIRSTKLEDSAMYFCAIGGGPYSEAFFGQGTRLTVV.

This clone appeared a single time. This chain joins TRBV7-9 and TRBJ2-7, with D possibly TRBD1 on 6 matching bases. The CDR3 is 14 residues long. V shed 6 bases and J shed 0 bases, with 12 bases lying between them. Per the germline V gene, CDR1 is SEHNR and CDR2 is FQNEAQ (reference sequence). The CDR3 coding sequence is TGTGCCAGCAGTTTTACAGGGCACTCCTACGAGCAGTACTTC. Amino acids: CASSFTGHSYEQYF.

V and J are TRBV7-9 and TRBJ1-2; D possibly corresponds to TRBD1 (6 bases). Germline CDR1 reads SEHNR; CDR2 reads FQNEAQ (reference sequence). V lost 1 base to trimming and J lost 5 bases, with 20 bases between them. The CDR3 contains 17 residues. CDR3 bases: TGTGCCAGCAGCTTAGATGCCCGGCCGGGGAGGGGGTATGGCTACACCTTC. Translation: CASSLDARPGRGYGYTF.

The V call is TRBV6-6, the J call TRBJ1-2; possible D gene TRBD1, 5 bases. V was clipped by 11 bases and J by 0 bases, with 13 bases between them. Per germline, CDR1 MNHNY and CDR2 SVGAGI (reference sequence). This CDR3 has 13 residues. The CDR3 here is CAHKRGTNYGYTF. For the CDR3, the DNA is TGTGCCCACAAACGGGGGACTAACTATGGCTACACCTTC.

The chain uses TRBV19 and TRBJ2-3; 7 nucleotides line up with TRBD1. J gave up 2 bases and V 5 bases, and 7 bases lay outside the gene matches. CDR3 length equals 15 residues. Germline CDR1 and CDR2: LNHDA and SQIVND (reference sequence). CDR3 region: CASSQRGRTTDTQYF. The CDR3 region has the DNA TGTGCCAGTAGTCAAAGGGGGCGGACCACAGATACGCAGTATTTT.

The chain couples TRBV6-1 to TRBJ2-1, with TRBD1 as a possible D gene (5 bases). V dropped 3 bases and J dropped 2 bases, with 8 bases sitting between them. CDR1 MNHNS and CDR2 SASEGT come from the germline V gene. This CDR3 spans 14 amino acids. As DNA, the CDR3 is TGTGCCAGCAGTGACAGGGATACCTACAATGAGCAGTTCTTC. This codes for CASSDRDTYNEQFF.

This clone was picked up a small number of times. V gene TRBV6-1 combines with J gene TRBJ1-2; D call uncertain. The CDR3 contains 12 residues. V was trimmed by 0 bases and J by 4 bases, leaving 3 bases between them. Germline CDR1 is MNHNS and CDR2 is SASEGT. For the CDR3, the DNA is TGTGCCAGCAGTGAAGCCCTCTATGGCTACACCTTC. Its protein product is CASSEALYGYTF.

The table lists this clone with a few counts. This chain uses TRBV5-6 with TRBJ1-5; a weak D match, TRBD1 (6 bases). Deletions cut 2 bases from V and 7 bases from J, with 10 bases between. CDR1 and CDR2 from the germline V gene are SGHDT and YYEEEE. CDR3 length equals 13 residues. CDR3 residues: CASSFLGGQPQHF. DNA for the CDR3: TGTGCCAGCAGCTTCCTAGGGGGACAGCCCCAGCATTTT.

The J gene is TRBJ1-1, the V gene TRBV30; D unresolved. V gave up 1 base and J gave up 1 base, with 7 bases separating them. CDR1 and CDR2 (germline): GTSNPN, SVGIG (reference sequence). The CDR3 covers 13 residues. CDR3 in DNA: TGTGCCTGGAGTGCGAGACAGAACACTGAAGCTTTCTTT. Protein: CAWSARQNTEAFF.

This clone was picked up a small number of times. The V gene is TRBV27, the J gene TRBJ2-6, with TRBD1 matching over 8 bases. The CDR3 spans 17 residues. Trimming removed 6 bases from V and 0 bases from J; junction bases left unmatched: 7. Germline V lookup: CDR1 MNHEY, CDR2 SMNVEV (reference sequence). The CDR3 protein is CASSRTGRNSGANVLTF. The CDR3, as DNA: TGTGCCAGCAGCAGGACAGGGAGGAACTCTGGGGCCAACGTCCTGACTTTC.

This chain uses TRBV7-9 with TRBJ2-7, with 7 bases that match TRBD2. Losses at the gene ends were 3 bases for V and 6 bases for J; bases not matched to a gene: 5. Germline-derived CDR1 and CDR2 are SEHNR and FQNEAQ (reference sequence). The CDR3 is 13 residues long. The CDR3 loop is CASSLVLAAEQYF. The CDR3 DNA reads TGTGCCAGCAGCTTGGTTCTAGCGGCCGAGCAGTACTTC.

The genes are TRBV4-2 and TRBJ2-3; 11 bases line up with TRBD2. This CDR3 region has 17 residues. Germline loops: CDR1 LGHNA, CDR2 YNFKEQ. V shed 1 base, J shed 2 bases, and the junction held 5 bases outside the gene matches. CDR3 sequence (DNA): TGTGCCAGCAGCCAAGGTTCTAGCGGGGGGTTCACAGATACGCAGTATTTT. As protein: CASSQGSSGGFTDTQYF.

The CDR3 sequence: CASSVARDGEGGYTF. CDR3 in DNA: TGTGCCAGCAGCGTAGCTAGAGACGGAGAAGGTGGCTACACCTTC. V gene TRBV9 combines with J gene TRBJ1-2; no reliable D call. V shed 0 bases and J shed 7 bases, with 16 bases lying between them. In germline, CDR1 is SGDLS, CDR2 YYNGEE. The CDR3 is 15 amino acids.

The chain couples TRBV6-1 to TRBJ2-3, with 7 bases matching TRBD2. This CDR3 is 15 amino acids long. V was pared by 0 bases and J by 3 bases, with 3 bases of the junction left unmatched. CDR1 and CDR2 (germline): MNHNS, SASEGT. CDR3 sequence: CASSEAGGGTDTQYF. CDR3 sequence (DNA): TGTGCCAGCAGTGAAGCGGGGGGGGGAACAGATACGCAGTATTTT.

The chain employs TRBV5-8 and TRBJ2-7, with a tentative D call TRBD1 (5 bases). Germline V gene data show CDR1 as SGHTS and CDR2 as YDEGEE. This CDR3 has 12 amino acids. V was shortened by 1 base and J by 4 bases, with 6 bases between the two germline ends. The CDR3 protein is CASSLSGYEQYF. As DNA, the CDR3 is TGTGCCAGCAGCTTGTCAGGGTACGAGCAGTACTTC.

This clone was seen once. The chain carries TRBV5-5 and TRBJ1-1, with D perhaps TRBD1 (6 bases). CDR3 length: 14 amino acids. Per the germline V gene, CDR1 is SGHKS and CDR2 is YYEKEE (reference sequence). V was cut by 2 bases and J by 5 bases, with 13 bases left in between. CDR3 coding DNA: TGTGCCAGCAGCTTAGGGGGGGCTCGTACTGAAGCTTTCTTT. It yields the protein CASSLGGARTEAFF.

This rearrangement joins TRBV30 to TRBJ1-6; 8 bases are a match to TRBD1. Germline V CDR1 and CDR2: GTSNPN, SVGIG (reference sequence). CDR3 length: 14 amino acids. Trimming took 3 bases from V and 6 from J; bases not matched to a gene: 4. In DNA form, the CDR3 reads TGTGCCTGGAGGTTGGACAGGGTTAATTCACCCCTCCACTTT. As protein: CAWRLDRVNSPLHF.

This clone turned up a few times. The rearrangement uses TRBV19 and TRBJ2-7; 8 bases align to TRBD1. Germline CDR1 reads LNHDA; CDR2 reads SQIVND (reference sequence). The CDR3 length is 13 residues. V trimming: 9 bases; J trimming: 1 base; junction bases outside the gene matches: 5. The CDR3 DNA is TGTGCCAGCTCAGGGGGCAATTCCTACGAGCAGTACTTC. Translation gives CASSGGNSYEQYF. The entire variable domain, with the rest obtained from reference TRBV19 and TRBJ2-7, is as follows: DGGITQSPKYLFRKEGQNVTLSCEQNLNHDAMYWYRQDPGQGLRLIYYSQIVNDFQKGDIAEGYSVSREKKESFPLTVTSAQKNPTAFYLCASSGGNSYEQYFGPGTRLTVT.

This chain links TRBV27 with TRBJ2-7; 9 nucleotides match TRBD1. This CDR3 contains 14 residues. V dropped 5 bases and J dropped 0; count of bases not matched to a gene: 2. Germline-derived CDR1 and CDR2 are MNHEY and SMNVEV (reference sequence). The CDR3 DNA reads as TGTGCCAGCAGTACAGGGGGCGGCTCCTACGAGCAGTACTTC. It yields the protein CASSTGGGSYEQYF.

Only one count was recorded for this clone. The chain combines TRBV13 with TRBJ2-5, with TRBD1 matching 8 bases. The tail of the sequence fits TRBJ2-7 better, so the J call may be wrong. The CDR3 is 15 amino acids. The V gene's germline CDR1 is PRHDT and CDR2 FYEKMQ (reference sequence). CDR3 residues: CASSPAGTGVYEQYF. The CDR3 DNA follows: TGTGCCAGCAGCCCGGCGGGGACAGGAGTCTACGAGCAGTACTTC.

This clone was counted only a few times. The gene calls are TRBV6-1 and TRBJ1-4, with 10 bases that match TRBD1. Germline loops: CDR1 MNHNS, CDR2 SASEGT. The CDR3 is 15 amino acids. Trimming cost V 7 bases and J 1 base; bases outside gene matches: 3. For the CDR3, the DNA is TGTGCCAGCACAGGGACAGGGGAAACTAATGAAAAACTGTTTTTT. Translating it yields CASTGTGETNEKLFF.

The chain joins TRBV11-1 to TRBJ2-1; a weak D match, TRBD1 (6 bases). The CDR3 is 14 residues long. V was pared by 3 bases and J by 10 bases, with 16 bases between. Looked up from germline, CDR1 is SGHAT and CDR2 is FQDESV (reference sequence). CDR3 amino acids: CASSLGRTGIEQFF. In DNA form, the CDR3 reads TGTGCCAGCAGCTTGGGACGAACAGGGATCGAGCAGTTCTTC.

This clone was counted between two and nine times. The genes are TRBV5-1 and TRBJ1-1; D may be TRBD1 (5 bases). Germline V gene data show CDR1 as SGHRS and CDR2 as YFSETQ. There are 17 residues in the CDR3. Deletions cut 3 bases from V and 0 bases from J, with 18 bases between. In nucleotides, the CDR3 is TGCGCCAGCAGCTCCGCCGGGACTCAGTGGATGAACACTGAAGCTTTCTTT. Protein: CASSSAGTQWMNTEAFF.

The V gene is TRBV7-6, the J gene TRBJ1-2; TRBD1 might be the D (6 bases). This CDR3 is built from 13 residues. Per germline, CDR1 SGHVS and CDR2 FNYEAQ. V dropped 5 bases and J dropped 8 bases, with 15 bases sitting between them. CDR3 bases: TGTGCCAGCAGCCAACAGGGCCTCGACGGCTACACCTTC. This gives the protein CASSQQGLDGYTF.